The entry below describes one TCR beta chain. What it binds is unknown. Profiling relied on immunoSEQ multiplex PCR, and the TCRdb table lists in-frame clones only, not all of them. The table lists some 130,000 clones, around four fifths of them singletons. This entry comes from a study of T cell responses to AZD1222 COVID-19 vaccine. Study findings and constraints: Baseline serology detected seropositivity in only six AZD1222 recipients. Donor demographics were predominantly white British with a female majority; clonal diversity may be underestimated.

The CDR3 is made up of 14 amino acids. V shed 4 bases and J shed 5 bases, with 13 bases lying between them. Germline V gives CDR1 SGHKS, CDR2 YYEKEE (reference sequence). V and J are TRBV5-5 and TRBJ1-5; the D gene is possibly TRBD1 (5 bases). The sample in question was peripheral blood, obtained on day 0 of AZD1222 vaccination. This receptor was obtained from an adult in good health. This CDR3 reads CASSPEGPDQPQHF. In DNA form, the CDR3 reads TGTGCCAGCAGCCCCGAGGGGCCGGATCAGCCCCAGCATTTT.